The 31 T cell receptor beta chains presented below share a single source sample, sequenced in a study of shared clonotypes between healthy human individuals. The repertoire was sequenced with immunoSEQ multiplex PCR; TCRdb's copy has only in-frame clones and lacks some. The profile covers fewer than 2.5 million clones, with 93% appearing a single time and about 0.38% taken by the ten largest. Source material: naive CD4+ T cells from PBMCs. The subset was: CD45RA+ positively selected. The receptors here all came from a man younger than 35 in good health. Some clones in this sample may be carry-over from other donors' samples.

The rearrangement uses TRBV11-2 and TRBJ2-1; D is unresolved. V lost 1 base and J 4 bases, leaving 11 bases between the germline ends. This CDR3 has 15 amino acids. Germline CDR1 SGHAT, CDR2 FQNNGV. The CDR3: CASSLGQTTYNEQFF. CDR3 nucleotides: TGTGCCAGCAGCTTAGGTCAGACAACTTACAATGAGCAGTTCTTC.

Comments on this clone: Other DNA sequences in the sample encode the same CDR3. The V call is TRBV30, the J call TRBJ2-3; D remains ambiguous. Deletions cut 4 bases from V and 5 bases from J, with 7 bases between. Per germline, CDR1 GTSNPN and CDR2 SVGIG (reference sequence). This CDR3 has 11 residues. The chain's CDR3 is CAWTGGDTQYF. The CDR3 nucleotides are TGTGCCTGGACCGGCGGAGATACGCAGTATTTT.

V is TRBV30 and J is TRBJ2-1; D possibly uses TRBD1 or TRBD2 (5 bases each). The CDR3 contains 14 residues. Looked up from germline, CDR1 is GTSNPN and CDR2 is SVGIG (reference sequence). V lost 2 bases and J lost 6, with 14 bases in between. CDR3 sequence reads: CAWSFASGLNEQFF. The CDR3 coding sequence is TGTGCCTGGAGTTTCGCATCGGGGCTCAATGAGCAGTTCTTC.

This chain connects TRBV6-1 to TRBJ1-2; D gene ambiguous. The germline V gene has CDR1 MNHNS and CDR2 SASEGT. With 3 bases removed from V and 2 bases from J, the gap between germline ends came to 7 bases. This CDR3 comprises 13 residues. CDR3 DNA sequence: TGTGCCAGCAGTGAGGCCGCCAACTATGGCTACACCTTC. Encoded protein: CASSEAANYGYTF.

The J gene is TRBJ2-5, the V gene TRBV9, with TRBD1 matching 9 bases. J gave up 1 base and V 4 bases, and 5 bases lay outside the gene matches. Germline CDR1 reads SGDLS; CDR2 reads YYNGEE. The CDR3 is 15 amino acids. The CDR3 loop is CASSMGQGRQETQYF. In DNA form, the CDR3 reads TGTGCCAGCAGCATGGGACAGGGACGCCAAGAGACCCAGTACTTC.

The chain is built from TRBV7-8 and TRBJ2-5, with D unresolved. Germline assignment: CDR1 SGHVS and CDR2 FQNEAQ. V was trimmed by 1 base and J by 4 bases, leaving 10 bases between them. The CDR3 runs 14 residues. This chain's CDR3 is CASSLVARGETQYF. The CDR3 region has the DNA TGTGCCAGCAGCTTAGTGGCCAGAGGAGAGACCCAGTACTTC.

V is TRBV6-1 and J is TRBJ2-3; D gene unclear. This CDR3 is 13 amino acids long. The germline V gene encodes CDR1 MNHNS and CDR2 SASEGT. The V end lost 3 bases, the J end lost 5 bases, and 9 bases lay between the germline ends. CDR3 residues: CASSDVWLDTQYF. The CDR3 coding sequence is TGTGCCAGCAGTGATGTCTGGTTAGATACGCAGTATTTT.

This clone was seen only once. The chain links TRBV11-2 to TRBJ2-3; no reliable D call. With 5 bases removed from V and 6 bases from J, the gap between germline ends came to 9 bases. The CDR3 runs 12 residues. Germline V gene lookup returns CDR1 SGHAT and CDR2 FQNNGV. CDR3 in amino acids: CASSAFRDTQYF. The CDR3 DNA sequence: TGTGCCAGCAGCGCCTTTAGGGATACGCAGTATTTT.

This sequence joins TRBV15 and TRBJ2-1; TRBD2 agrees at 7 bases. The CDR3 sequence is 17 residues long. In germline, CDR1 is LNHNV, CDR2 YYDKDF (reference sequence). The V segment lost 2 bases and the J segment 0 bases; nucleotides outside the gene matches: 7. CDR3 in amino acids: CATSRPTSAYSYNEQFF. CDR3 DNA: TGTGCCACCAGCAGACCTACTAGCGCCTACTCCTACAATGAGCAGTTCTTC.

This chain's CDR3 is CASSLTWGQPQHF. The CDR3 nucleotides read TGTGCCAGCAGCTTAACGTGGGGTCAGCCCCAGCATTTT. The chain has TRBV7-3 and TRBJ1-5; D uncertain. The CDR3 totals 13 residues. V was trimmed by 0 bases and J by 6 bases, leaving 6 bases between them. Germline V gene sequence: CDR1 SGHTA, CDR2 FQGTGA.

The table lists this clone with a count of one. The V call is TRBV2, the J call TRBJ2-5; TRBD2 matches 7 bases. The CDR3 covers 15 residues. Germline CDR1 SNHLY, CDR2 FYNNEI. Germline trimming cut 2 bases from V and 3 bases from J; bases unmatched to any gene: 6. As DNA, the CDR3 is TGTGCCAGCAGTGAATCTTGGGCGGGAGAAGAGACCCAGTACTTC. This translates into CASSESWAGEETQYF.

V and J are TRBV2 and TRBJ1-4, with a weak D call TRBD1 (6 bases). CDR1 is SNHLY, CDR2 FYNNEI, per germline. Trimming shortened V by 9 bases and J by 4 bases, and 12 bases separated the two germline ends. The CDR3 consists of 13 residues. The CDR3 loop is CASQRGGNEKLFF. CDR3 in DNA: TGTGCCAGTCAGAGGGGGGGTAATGAAAAACTGTTTTTT. Based on the CDR3 plus reference TRBV2 and TRBJ1-4, the full variable domain is EPEVTQTPSHQVTQMGQEVILRCVPISNHLYFYWYRQILGQKVEFLVSFYNNEISEKSEIFDDQFSVERPDGSNFTLKIRSTKLEDSAMYFCASQRGGNEKLFFGSGTQLSVL.

This CDR3 reads CASSEGPPGEQYF. In DNA form, the CDR3 reads TGTGCCAGCAGTGAAGGTCCACCGGGGGAGCAGTACTTC. This sequence joins TRBV6-1 and TRBJ2-7; tentatively, D is TRBD2 (5 bases). V lost 1 base and J lost 7, with 11 bases in between. The CDR3 consists of 13 residues. CDR1 MNHNS and CDR2 SASEGT come from the germline V gene.

This chain links TRBV9 with TRBJ2-5; 7 positions agree with TRBD1. The V gene end was trimmed by 4 bases and the J gene end by 2 bases; junction bases not matched to a gene: 5. CDR1 is SGDLS, CDR2 YYNGEE, per germline. The CDR3 totals 14 residues. The CDR3 bases are TGTGCCAGCAGCAGGGGACAGCCACAAGAGACCCAGTACTTC. It codes for CASSRGQPQETQYF.

This clone came up once. The chain employs TRBV5-8 and TRBJ2-5; TRBD1 is a possible D gene (6 bases). Germline lookup yields CDR1 SGHTS and CDR2 YDEGEE. The CDR3 loop spans 13 amino acids. V was cut by 6 bases and J by 2 bases, with 11 bases left in between. CDR3: CASKDSHQETQYF. The CDR3 region has the DNA TGTGCCAGCAAGGACAGCCATCAAGAGACCCAGTACTTC.

The chain combines TRBV2 with TRBJ1-1; D is ambiguous. The ends were cut back, 8 bases at V and 1 base at J, with 14 bases in the middle. The germline CDR1 and CDR2 sequences are SNHLY and FYNNEI. This CDR3 comprises 14 residues. The CDR3 protein is CASGPESANTEAFF. CDR3 nucleotide sequence: TGTGCCAGCGGCCCTGAGTCGGCGAACACTGAAGCTTTCTTT. Together with reference TRBV2 and TRBJ1-1, the CDR3 gives the full variable domain: EPEVTQTPSHQVTQMGQEVILRCVPISNHLYFYWYRQILGQKVEFLVSFYNNEISEKSEIFDDQFSVERPDGSNFTLKIRSTKLEDSAMYFCASGPESANTEAFFGQGTRLTVV.

This CDR3 is CASSLDPGQGGMKTQYF. CDR3 DNA sequence: TGTGCCAGCAGCCTCGACCCGGGACAGGGAGGTATGAAGACCCAGTACTTC. The rearrangement joins TRBV7-9 to TRBJ2-5; 9 bases are a match to TRBD1. This CDR3 contains 17 residues. With V trimmed by 5 bases and J by 6 bases, 16 bases remained unmatched. In germline, CDR1 is SEHNR, CDR2 FQNEAQ (reference sequence). The variable domain in full, with the rest retrieved from reference TRBV7-9 and TRBJ2-5, is DTGVSQNPRHKITKRGQNVTFRCDPISEHNRLYWYRQTLGQGPEFLTYFQNEAQLEKSRLLSDRFSAERPKGSFSTLEIQRTEQGDSAMYLCASSLDPGQGGMKTQYFGPGTRLLVL.

This chain joins TRBV5-1 and TRBJ2-2, with 9 bases lining up with TRBD2. Trimming took 4 bases from V and 6 from J; bases not matched to a gene: 13. The germline gives CDR1 SGHRS, CDR2 YFSETQ. The CDR3 runs to 17 residues. Here the CDR3 DNA reads TGCGCCAGCAGCCTAGAGGGCGGGAGGGCCCCGGCCGGGGAGCTGTTTTTT. Amino acids: CASSLEGGRAPAGELFF.

The genes are TRBV28 and TRBJ1-1; no clear D gene. Trimming took off 5 bases at V and 1 base at J, with 14 bases between the two ends. The CDR3 contains 15 residues. Germline values: CDR1 MDHEN, CDR2 SYDVKM. The CDR3 nucleotides are TGTGCCAGCAGTCTCCTCCAGCCACCGAACACTGAAGCTTTCTTT. This encodes CASSLLQPPNTEAFF.

This sequence joins TRBV7-3 and TRBJ2-1, with TRBD1 matching 9 bases. Per the germline V gene, CDR1 is SGHTA and CDR2 is FQGTGA. Losses at the gene ends were 5 bases for V and 2 bases for J; bases not matched to a gene: 13. The CDR3 is 18 amino acids. The CDR3 region is CASSAGQGLGPTYNEQFF. In DNA form, the CDR3 reads TGTGCCAGCAGCGCGGGACAGGGTCTAGGGCCTACCTACAATGAGCAGTTCTTC.

J is TRBJ1-2 and V is TRBV14, with a possible D match to TRBD1 (5 bases). CDR3 length: 14 residues. Trimming removed 4 bases at V and 8 bases at J, with 17 bases between. Germline-derived CDR1 and CDR2 are SGHDN and FVKESK. CDR3 sequence (DNA): TGTGCCAGCAGCCTACAGGCCCCGGGTCAGGGCTACACCTTC. The encoded protein is CASSLQAPGQGYTF.

In the case of this clone: No conserved phenylalanine or tryptophan is present at the end of the CDR3, so a read error is the likely explanation. No DNA is shown, since the ends of the CDR3 on it are uncertain; the CDR3 is the one TCRdb lists. The chain has TRBV7-2 and TRBJ2-7. Germline V CDR1 and CDR2: SGHTA, FQGNSA. The CDR3 is 12 amino acids long, termini counted. The CDR3 sequence is CANQFVWGRNSS.

The chain combines TRBV9 with TRBJ1-2; D may be TRBD1 (5 bases). The CDR3 runs 16 residues. Trimming removed 3 bases at V and 3 bases at J, with 18 bases between. Germline V gene sequence: CDR1 SGDLS, CDR2 YYNGEE. DNA of the CDR3: TGTGCCAGCAGCGCCCGGGACGGAAGGGCCTACTATGGCTACACCTTC. This gives the protein CASSARDGRAYYGYTF.

The genes are TRBV5-4 and TRBJ2-2, with no clear D. V lost 0 bases, J lost 6 bases, and 15 bases lay in between. Germline CDR1 is SGHNT and CDR2 is YYREEE (reference sequence). The CDR3 is 16 residues long. CDR3: CASSLALNNGPGELFF. CDR3 DNA sequence: TGTGCCAGCAGCTTGGCACTAAACAATGGGCCCGGGGAGCTGTTTTTT.

This chain joins TRBV28 and TRBJ2-5; 11 nucleotides agree with TRBD2. The V and J ends lost 4 bases and 6 bases, in that order; junction bases with no gene match: 10. The CDR3 has 16 residues. Germline CDR1 and CDR2: MDHEN and SYDVKM. The CDR3 loop reads CASSSPIAGGPKTQYF. The CDR3 region has the DNA TGTGCCAGCAGTTCCCCCATAGCGGGAGGGCCGAAGACCCAGTACTTC.

The rearrangement links TRBV30 to TRBJ1-2; tentatively, D is TRBD1 (5 bases). There are 16 residues in the CDR3. The V end lost 8 bases, the J end lost 1 base, and 23 bases lay between the germline ends. CDR1 is GTSNPN and CDR2 is SVGIG in the germline V gene (reference sequence). The CDR3 nucleotides are TGTGCCAGGCTAAAGGGGCCTCCTTACAATAACTATGGCTACACCTTC. Translation gives CARLKGPPYNNYGYTF.

The V call is TRBV2, the J call TRBJ2-3; D might be TRBD1 or TRBD2, each matching 5 bases. Germline CDR1 and CDR2: SNHLY and FYNNEI. The germline V and J ends were trimmed by 3 bases and 8 bases, with 12 bases remaining between them. The CDR3 sequence is 13 residues long. In nucleotides, the CDR3 is TGTGCCAGCAGTGAGGTTCCGAGGGGTACGCAGTATTTT. Translated: CASSEVPRGTQYF.

This clone appeared once. This specimen includes other DNA sequences encoding the same CDR3. V usage is TRBV7-9 and J usage is TRBJ1-4; D ambiguous. The CDR3 loop spans 14 amino acids. Looked up from germline, CDR1 is SEHNR and CDR2 is FQNEAQ (reference sequence). Trimming shortened V by 3 bases and J by 3 bases, and 8 bases separated the two germline ends. The CDR3, as DNA: TGTGCCAGCAGCTTGGAAAGGGCTAATGAAAAACTGTTTTTT. Translating it yields CASSLERANEKLFF.

This clone is a singleton in its sample. The chain uses TRBV5-1 and TRBJ2-2; TRBD1 matches at 8 bases. V gave up 4 bases and J gave up 5 bases; unmatched junction bases: 10. Germline V gene sequence: CDR1 SGHRS, CDR2 YFSETQ. The CDR3 spans 16 residues. The CDR3 DNA sequence: TGCGCCAGCAGCATGGGTGACAGGGGCCCGACCGGGGAGCTGTTTTTT. It specifies CASSMGDRGPTGELFF.

The rearrangement links TRBV11-3 to TRBJ2-3; the D gene is possibly TRBD2 (5 bases). CDR3 size: 14 residues. Germline CDR1 SGHNT, CDR2 YENEEA. Trimming removed 5 bases at V and 4 bases at J, with 13 bases between. The CDR3 protein is CASSRGRYPDTQYF. The CDR3 region has the DNA TGTGCCAGCAGCCGGGGTCGGTACCCAGATACGCAGTATTTT.

The chain is built from TRBV18 and TRBJ1-3, with D uncertain. Germline lookup yields CDR1 KGHSH and CDR2 LQKENI. V dropped 0 bases and J dropped 0 bases, with 9 bases sitting between them. The CDR3 loop spans 16 amino acids. CDR3 DNA: TGTGCCAGCTCACCACCCGGGGTACTCTCTGGAAACACCATATATTTT. Protein product: CASSPPGVLSGNTIYF.